The 14 T cell receptor beta chains given below trace back to one sample, sequenced in a study of OX40 agonist ivuxolimab in advanced cancers. Some clones are missing from TCRdb's copy, which holds only in-frame ones; the method was immunoSEQ multiplex PCR. The data contain 65,000 or so clones, 88% of them singletons. The specimen comprised CD4+ or CD8+ T cells sorted from blood, sampled in a trial of the OX40 agonist ivuxolimab. Receptor source: an adult with an advanced solid tumor such as melanoma, head and neck, liver or kidney cancer.

The gene calls are TRBV2 and TRBJ1-5; D may be TRBD1 (5 bases). Trimming stripped 8 bases from V and 3 bases from J, with 11 bases between. CDR3 length: 13 residues. Germline V CDR1 and CDR2: SNHLY, FYNNEI. CDR3 region: CASGGRINQPQHF. The CDR3 DNA follows: TGTGCCAGCGGGGGACGGATCAATCAGCCCCAGCATTTT.

This chain uses TRBV7-3 with TRBJ2-1, with 7 bases that match TRBD2. Germline values: CDR1 SGHTA, CDR2 FQGTGA. With 4 bases clipped from V and 3 bases from J, the junction kept 9 bases outside the gene matches. This CDR3 is built from 16 residues. The CDR3 spells CASSSNGRGSYNEQFF. Here the CDR3 DNA reads TGTGCCAGCAGCTCTAACGGGCGCGGGAGCTACAATGAGCAGTTCTTC.

This clone has a single count. The V call is TRBV6-5, the J call TRBJ1-2, with 9 bases lining up with TRBD1. The J segment lost 4 bases and the V segment lost 7 bases, leaving 10 bases of the junction unmatched. This CDR3 has 15 amino acids. Germline V lookup: CDR1 MNHEY, CDR2 SVGAGI. CDR3 DNA sequence: TGTGCCAGCACCCCTGGACAGGGGATGGCCTATGGCTACACCTTC. Its protein product is CASTPGQGMAYGYTF.

The rearrangement links TRBV6-5 to TRBJ2-2; 7 nucleotides align to TRBD1. Trimming took 7 bases from V and 2 from J; bases not matched to a gene: 4. Germline lookup yields CDR1 MNHEY and CDR2 SVGAGI. This CDR3 comprises 14 residues. Here the CDR3 DNA reads TGTGCCAGCATGACAGGGATAAACACCGGGGAGCTGTTTTTT. Amino acid sequence: CASMTGINTGELFF.

This clone appeared a single time. V gene TRBV6-1 combines with J gene TRBJ2-3; D is unclear. The CDR3 has 13 residues. Germline CDR1 is MNHNS and CDR2 is SASEGT. The germline V and J ends were trimmed by 3 bases and 0 bases, with 4 bases remaining between them. CDR3 residues: CASSEQSTDTQYF. The CDR3, as DNA: TGTGCCAGCAGTGAGCAAAGCACAGATACGCAGTATTTT.

This rearrangement joins TRBV7-3 to TRBJ2-7; tentatively, D is TRBD1 or TRBD2 (6 bases each). Germline V CDR1 and CDR2: SGHTA, FQGTGA. Deletions cut 3 bases from V and 2 bases from J, with 11 bases between. This CDR3 is built from 14 residues. The CDR3 DNA reads TGTGCCAGCAGCTTGGAGGGGGGTCCCTACGAGCAGTACTTC. Its translation is CASSLEGGPYEQYF.

This chain joins TRBV9 and TRBJ2-1, with 12 nucleotides matching TRBD2. The length of the CDR3 is 18 residues. V shed 5 bases, J shed 8 bases, and the junction held 17 bases outside the gene matches. CDR1 SGDLS and CDR2 YYNGEE come from the germline V gene. The CDR3 loop reads CASSKSNPTSGSTHEQFF. CDR3 nucleotides: TGTGCCAGCAGTAAAAGTAACCCGACTAGCGGGAGTACGCATGAGCAGTTCTTC.

Here the CDR3 DNA reads TGCGCCAGCAGCCCCGGCGGGACAGGGGATGTGGAACTGTTTTTT. It specifies CASSPGGTGDVELFF. The chain combines TRBV5-1 with TRBJ1-4; 10 bases align to TRBD1. This CDR3 comprises 15 residues. Germline V gene lookup returns CDR1 SGHRS and CDR2 YFSETQ. J was trimmed by 12 bases and V by 4 bases; bases with no gene match: 12.

This chain links TRBV19 with TRBJ1-1; possible D gene TRBD1, 5 bases. Trimming stripped 6 bases from V and 1 base from J, with 15 bases between. CDR3 length: 15 amino acids. Germline V gene sequence: CDR1 LNHDA, CDR2 SQIVND (reference sequence). The CDR3 loop reads CASSARKTGNTEAFF. CDR3 coding DNA: TGTGCCAGTAGCGCAAGGAAAACAGGGAACACTGAAGCTTTCTTT.

The chain carries TRBV19 and TRBJ1-4; 10 bases are shared with TRBD1. The germline V gene encodes CDR1 LNHDA and CDR2 SQIVND (reference sequence). The CDR3 sequence is 13 residues long. The J segment lost 7 bases and the V segment lost 7 bases, leaving 3 bases of the junction unmatched. CDR3 residues: CASTDRGIEKLFF. The CDR3 DNA is TGTGCCAGTACGGACAGGGGGATTGAAAAACTGTTTTTT.

This clone has more than one count but fewer than ten. Here the CDR3 reads CASSLEQLLNTEAFF. The CDR3 nucleotides read TGTGCCAGCAGCTTAGAACAGCTCCTGAACACTGAAGCTTTCTTT. J is TRBJ1-1 and V is TRBV11-2; D gene ambiguous. The CDR3 spans 15 residues. V lost 0 bases and J 0 bases, leaving 8 bases between the germline ends. CDR1 SGHAT and CDR2 FQNNGV come from the germline V gene. Complete variable domain (other parts from reference TRBV11-2 and TRBJ1-1): EAGVAQSPRYKIIEKRQSVAFWCNPISGHATLYWYQQILGQGPKLLIQFQNNGVVDDSQLPKDRFSAERLKGVDSTLKIQPAKLEDSAVYLCASSLEQLLNTEAFFGQGTRLTVV.

This clone was counted only a few times. The chain uses TRBV30 and TRBJ1-3; no firm D call. The ends were cut back, 2 bases at V and 0 bases at J, with 14 bases in the middle. Germline V gene sequence: CDR1 GTSNPN, CDR2 SVGIG (reference sequence). The length of the CDR3 is 16 residues. The CDR3 nucleotides read TGTGCCTGGAGTTCGGTCGGCAGGAGCTCTGGAAACACCATATATTTT. Its protein is CAWSSVGRSSGNTIYF. The variable domain in full, with the rest retrieved from reference TRBV30 and TRBJ1-3, is SQTIHQWPATLVQPVGSPLSLECTVEGTSNPNLYWYRQAAGRGLQLLFYSVGIGQISSEVPQNLSASRPQDRQFILSSKKLLLSDSGFYLCAWSSVGRSSGNTIYFGEGSWLTVV.

The chain carries TRBV20-1 and TRBJ1-2, with D hard to call. Trimming cost V 6 bases and J 4 bases, with 9 bases left between them. The germline gives CDR1 DFQATT, CDR2 SNEGSKA (reference sequence). The CDR3 is 11 amino acids. The CDR3 DNA follows: TGCAGTGCCGCCCATAGCTATGGCTACACCTTC. Its translation: CSAAHSYGYTF.

This clone was seen a single time. J is TRBJ1-1 and V is TRBV18; no firm D call. CDR1 KGHSH and CDR2 LQKENI come from the germline V gene. The V and J ends lost 6 bases and 2 bases respectively, with 10 bases between them. This CDR3 is built from 13 residues. The CDR3 DNA follows: TGTGCCAGCTCTCAACAGAAAAACACTGAAGCTTTCTTT. Its protein is CASSQQKNTEAFF.